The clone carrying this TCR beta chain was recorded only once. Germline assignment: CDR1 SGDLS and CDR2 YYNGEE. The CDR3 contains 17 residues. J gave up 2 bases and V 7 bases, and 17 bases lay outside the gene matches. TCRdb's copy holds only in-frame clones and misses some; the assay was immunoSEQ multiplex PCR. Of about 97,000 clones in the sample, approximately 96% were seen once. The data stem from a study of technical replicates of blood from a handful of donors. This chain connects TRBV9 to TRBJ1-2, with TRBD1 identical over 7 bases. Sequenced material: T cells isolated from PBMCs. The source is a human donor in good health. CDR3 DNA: TGTGCCAGCTCCCTCCTCAGGACAGGCCGGGGAAACTATGGCTACACCTTC. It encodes CASSLLRTGRGNYGYTF.